The source of this T cell receptor (beta chain) is a study of blood T cells in healthy people across ages. Together with a sample-barcoded 5' primer, a J-beta primer mix was included in a second PCR lasting about 7 to 11 cycles. TCRdb called the 5' RACE reads again in MiXCR, with one record for every CDR3 protein. The table shows about 760,000 distinct CDR3 sequences, with 45% to 70% occurring only once. CDR1 and CDR2 (germline): LGHDT, YNNKEL (reference sequence). V lost 6 bases and J 3 bases, leaving 14 bases between the germline ends. The CDR3 is 14 residues long. In this sample, this clonotype turned up once.

The material sequenced was blood. V usage is TRBV3-1 and J usage is TRBJ1-2; maybe TRBD1 (5 bases). The TCR comes from a man aged 35 to 55 in good health. Here the CDR3 reads CASSPAGVDYGYTF. The CDR3 DNA sequence: TGTGCCAGCAGTCCAGCGGGGGTTGACTATGGCTACACCTTC.